The clone carrying this T cell receptor beta chain came up a few times. TCRdb passed the 5' RACE reads through MiXCR, listing each CDR3 protein once. The sample carries under 650,000 distinct CDR3 sequences, 15% to 20% recorded once. Trimming removed 5 bases from V and 5 bases from J; junction bases left unmatched: 16. Per germline, CDR1 MNHEY and CDR2 SVGEGT. The CDR3 loop spans 18 amino acids. This entry is derived from a study of T-cell memory formation after mild COVID-19. The sequencing input was PBMCs or a T cell subset sorted from them (not recorded which). The receptor was isolated from an adult woman who had mild COVID-19 (a few samples of this study predate the infection). Cell type and time point are not known. This chain links TRBV6-2 or TRBV6-3 with TRBJ2-1, with 9 positions matching TRBD2. CDR3 sequence: CASSSGASSGAGHNEQFF. The CDR3 DNA reads as TGTGCCAGCAGTAGCGGGGCCTCTAGCGGGGCCGGACACAATGAGCAGTTCTTC.